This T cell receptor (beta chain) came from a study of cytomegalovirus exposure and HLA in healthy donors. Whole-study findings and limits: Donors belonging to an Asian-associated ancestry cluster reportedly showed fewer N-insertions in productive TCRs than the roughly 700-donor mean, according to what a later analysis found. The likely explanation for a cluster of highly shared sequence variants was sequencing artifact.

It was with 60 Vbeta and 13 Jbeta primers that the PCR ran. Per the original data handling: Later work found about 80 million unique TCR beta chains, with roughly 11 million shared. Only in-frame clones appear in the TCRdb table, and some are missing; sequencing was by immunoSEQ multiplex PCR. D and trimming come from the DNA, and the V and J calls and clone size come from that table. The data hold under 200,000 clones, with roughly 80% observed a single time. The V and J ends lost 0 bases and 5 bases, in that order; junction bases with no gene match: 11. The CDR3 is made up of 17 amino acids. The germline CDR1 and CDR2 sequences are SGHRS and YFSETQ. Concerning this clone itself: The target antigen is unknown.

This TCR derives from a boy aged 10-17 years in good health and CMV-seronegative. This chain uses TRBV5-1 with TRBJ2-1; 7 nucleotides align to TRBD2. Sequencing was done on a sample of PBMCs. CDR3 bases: TGCGCCAGCAGCTTGGCCTTGTTACGGACTAGGGACAATGAGCAGTTCTTC. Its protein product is CASSLALLRTRDNEQFF.